This T cell receptor (beta chain) was obtained from a study of STAT3 mutations in large granular lymphocyte leukemia. Findings and caveats of the study: At least one immunodominant TCR beta clonotype appeared in every T-cell large granular lymphocyte leukemia patient. In some patients, a small highly pathogenic clone possibly went undetected. Sampling intervals varied between patients and samples. Suggested: STAT3 mutation was not the ancestral event for these clonal expansions.

Trimming left V 6 bases short and J 1 base short, with 15 bases between. Germline CDR1 is MNHEY and CDR2 is SMNVEV (reference sequence). CDR3 length equals 15 residues. Average productive template count per sample was about 44,000. Assay used: immunoSEQ multiplex PCR; TCRdb lists only in-frame clones, some missing. The repertoire holds 17,000 or so clones, with 80% to 95% as singletons. Concerning this clone: The antigen is unknown.

Sequencing was done on a sample of peripheral blood mononuclear cells. The chain uses TRBV27 and TRBJ1-1; D might be TRBD1 (6 bases). This TCR was sampled from a man in his 60s with T-cell large granular lymphocyte leukemia. Some clones in this sample may be carry-over from other donors' samples. In DNA form, the CDR3 reads TGTGCCAGCAGCAGCGAACAGGGCAAGAACACTGAAGCTTTCTTT. This gives the protein CASSSEQGKNTEAFF.